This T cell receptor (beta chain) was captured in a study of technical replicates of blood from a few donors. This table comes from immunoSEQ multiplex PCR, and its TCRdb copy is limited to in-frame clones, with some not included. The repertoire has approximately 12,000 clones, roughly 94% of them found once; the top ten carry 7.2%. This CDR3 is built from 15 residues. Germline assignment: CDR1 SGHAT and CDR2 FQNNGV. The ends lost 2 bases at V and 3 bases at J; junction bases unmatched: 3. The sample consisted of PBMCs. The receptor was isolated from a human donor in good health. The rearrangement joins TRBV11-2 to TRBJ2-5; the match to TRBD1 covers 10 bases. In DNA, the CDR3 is TGTGCCAGCAGCTTACCGACAGGGGGCGAAGAGACCCAGTACTTC. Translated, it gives CASSLPTGGEETQYF.